This record covers a single T cell receptor (beta chain). Its matching antigen is unknown. This entry is derived from a study of shared clonotypes between healthy human individuals. Study in general: CD8 memory received one plate per donor, CD8 naive two, CD4 memory three and CD4 naive three. Study-level results: Naive subsets generally had larger estimated richness than memory subsets. Rarefaction demonstrated incomplete sorted-subset sequencing despite large depth. Tissue TCR repertoires likely differ from these blood-only repertoires.

V shed 0 bases and J 1 base; nucleotides not matched to a gene: 3. Germline V gives CDR1 GTSNPN, CDR2 SVGIG (reference sequence). This CDR3 region has 15 residues. Repertoires were generated with immunoSEQ multiplex PCR, while TCRdb's copy carries only in-frame clones and drops some. Of 2 million to 2.5 million clones in the sample, 90% to 95% were seen once. This clonotype originated in a man between 18 and 35 years old in good health. The sample was naive CD4+ T cells sorted from blood. Subset in this sample: CD45RA+ positively selected. The rearrangement joins TRBV30 to TRBJ2-7, with 10 bases that match TRBD2. The CDR3 spells CAWSVKLAGSYEQYF. CDR3 bases: TGTGCCTGGAGTGTAAAACTAGCGGGGTCCTACGAGCAGTACTTC.